One sample yielded the 10 T cell receptor beta chains listed below, sequenced in a study of response to subunit inactivated influenza vaccine. TCRdb reprocessed the RT-PCR reads with MiXCR, giving one entry per CDR3 protein. Among 590,000 or so distinct CDR3 sequences listed, 14% were seen once. Sequences were derived from PBMCs from blood, sampled less than 15 days before vaccination. The source is a man in his fifties who received an inactivated influenza vaccine.

The rearrangement links TRBV5-1 to TRBJ2-7; D remains unclear. Trimming removed 0 bases from V and 0 bases from J, with 10 bases in between. CDR1 and CDR2 (germline): SGHRS, YFSETQ. The CDR3 consists of 15 residues. In DNA, the CDR3 is TGCGCCAGCAGCTTGGGAGATTTAGCCTCCTACGAGCAGTACTTC. It specifies CASSLGDLASYEQYF.

There are many counts of this clonotype. The J gene is TRBJ2-5, the V gene TRBV28, with TRBD1 matching 7 bases. CDR1 MDHEN and CDR2 SYDVKM come from the germline V gene. V dropped 3 bases and J dropped 5; count of bases not matched to a gene: 3. This CDR3 is 13 amino acids long. The CDR3 coding sequence is TGTGCCAGCAGTTTGCAGGGGGATGAGACCCAGTACTTC. Translation gives CASSLQGDETQYF.

The V call is TRBV15, the J call TRBJ2-7; a possible D gene is TRBD2 (5 bases). Trimming removed 2 bases from V and 5 bases from J, with 19 bases in between. Germline V gene lookup returns CDR1 LNHNV and CDR2 YYDKDF (reference sequence). CDR3 length: 16 residues. In nucleotides, the CDR3 is TGTGCCACCAGCAGACAATCTCGGGGTATTGTCAACGAGCAGTACTTC. Translated, it gives CATSRQSRGIVNEQYF.

Only a few counts were recorded for this clonotype. The rearrangement uses TRBV20-1 and TRBJ2-7; D possibly corresponds to TRBD1 (6 bases). In germline, CDR1 is DFQATT, CDR2 SNEGSKA (reference sequence). This CDR3 region has 12 residues. V was trimmed by 5 bases and J by 3 bases, leaving 11 bases between them. CDR3 sequence reads: CSADQGIYEQYF. The CDR3 region has the DNA TGCAGTGCTGATCAGGGGATCTACGAGCAGTACTTC.

This sequence joins TRBV7-8 and TRBJ2-1; possible D gene TRBD2, 6 bases. Germline assignment: CDR1 SGHVS and CDR2 FQNEAQ. The CDR3 length is 16 residues. Trimming shortened V by 5 bases and J by 2 bases, and 16 bases separated the two germline ends. The CDR3 DNA reads TGTGCCAGCAGCCCGTGGCCTGCGGGACCCTACAATGAGCAGTTCTTC. It translates to CASSPWPAGPYNEQFF.

This clonotype has a handful of counts. J is TRBJ2-7 and V is TRBV6-2 or TRBV6-3, with 12 bases that match TRBD1. Germline loops: CDR1 MNHEY, CDR2 SVGEGT. CDR3 length: 17 amino acids. After removal of 2 bases from V and 1 base from J, the junction contained 6 bases not matched to a gene. CDR3 loop: CASSYGDRGQVSYEQYF. Written as DNA, the CDR3 is TGTGCCAGCAGTTACGGGGACAGGGGGCAAGTATCCTACGAGCAGTACTTC.

There are a few counts of this clonotype. The rearrangement links TRBV5-6 to TRBJ2-7; 7 positions agree with TRBD1. CDR1 and CDR2 (germline): SGHDT, YYEEEE. The CDR3 is 15 amino acids. J gave up 3 bases and V 6 bases, and 12 bases lay outside the gene matches. DNA for the CDR3: TGTGCCAGCACCACTCAGACAGGGTCGGTCTACGAGCAGTACTTC. Its protein product is CASTTQTGSVYEQYF.

This clonotype was seen a handful of times. The chain links TRBV6-2 or TRBV6-3 to TRBJ2-7, with 7 positions matching TRBD2. V dropped 2 bases and J dropped 4; count of bases not matched to a gene: 8. The CDR3 has 15 amino acids. CDR1 MNHEY and CDR2 SVGEGT come from the germline V gene. The CDR3 region has the DNA TGTGCCAGCAGTTACCCAGCCGGGAGGCTTTACGAGCAGTACTTC. Amino acids: CASSYPAGRLYEQYF.

This clonotype was found a few times. The chain links TRBV12-3 or TRBV12-4 to TRBJ2-1, with 12 positions matching TRBD2. V shed 4 bases and J 5 bases; nucleotides not matched to a gene: 3. The CDR3 runs to 15 residues. DNA for the CDR3: TGTGCCAGCAGTTCCCGACTAGCGGGGGACAATGAGCAGTTCTTC. The encoded protein is CASSSRLAGDNEQFF.

The sample holds a few counts of this clonotype. CDR3 region: CASRSLGLDTGELFF. In DNA, the CDR3 is TGCGCCAGCAGGAGTCTAGGGCTTGACACCGGGGAGCTGTTTTTT. This chain connects TRBV5-1 to TRBJ2-2; D call uncertain. Germline V gene data show CDR1 as SGHRS and CDR2 as YFSETQ. V lost 5 bases and J lost 3, with 14 bases in between. The CDR3 has 15 amino acids.